The next 24 T cell receptor beta chains were all read from a single sample in a study of blood T cell repertoires in COVID-19 (dated by TCRdb to about 2020). The library was made by the immunoSEQ multiplex PCR assay. Sourced from immuneACCESS, this table was stored by TCRdb with only in-frame sequences that have V and J called. A share of the clones is absent; for the studies checked, an unresolved V gene accounts for under half, and the remainder has no known explanation. The sample table shows roughly 130,000 clones, and over 60% are seen once. The ten biggest clones cover around 16% of the sample. The sequenced sample consisted of peripheral blood. These receptors were obtained from a man between 50 and 59 years old with acute or convalescent COVID-19.

This clone was seen a single time. The V and J genes are TRBV19 and TRBJ1-2; no clear D. V gave up 9 bases and J gave up 2 bases, with 19 bases separating them. Germline V lookup: CDR1 LNHDA, CDR2 SQIVND (reference sequence). The CDR3 is 15 amino acids. The CDR3 DNA sequence: TGTGCCAGCCGCGAAGCAGCGGCGGCGAACTATGGCTACACCTTC. Its translation is CASREAAAANYGYTF.

The CDR3 DNA is TGCGCCAGCAGCCAAGTTCGTGACACTGACTATGGCTACACCTTC. This sequence encodes CASSQVRDTDYGYTF. The chain links TRBV4-1 to TRBJ1-2; the D is unclear. The CDR3 consists of 15 residues. Germline V lookup: CDR1 MGHRA, CDR2 YSYEKL. The ends were cut back, 1 base at V and 3 bases at J, with 12 bases in the middle.

The J gene is TRBJ2-3, the V gene TRBV3-1 (or the pseudogene TRBV3-2), with 11 bases lining up with TRBD2. This CDR3 has 17 residues. Germline values: CDR1 LGHDT, CDR2 YNNKEL (reference sequence). V trimming: 0 bases; J trimming: 5 bases; junction bases outside the gene matches: 7. The CDR3 spells CASSQEGLAGGEDTQYF. The CDR3, as DNA: TGTGCCAGCAGCCAAGAAGGCCTAGCGGGGGGCGAAGATACGCAGTATTTT.

The rearrangement uses TRBV10-2 and TRBJ2-7; maybe TRBD1 (6 bases). With 1 base removed from V and 4 bases from J, the gap between germline ends came to 8 bases. Germline values: CDR1 WSHSY, CDR2 SAAADI. This CDR3 contains 13 residues. In DNA form, the CDR3 reads TGCGCCAGCAGTGAGTTACAGGGATACGAGCAGTACTTC. Amino acid sequence: CASSELQGYEQYF.

This clone was seen a few times. CDR3 DNA sequence: TGCAGGCCAGGGGAGGGCTACACCTTC. This sequence encodes CRPGEGYTF. The rearrangement links TRBV20-1 to TRBJ1-2, with D maybe TRBD1 (6 bases). CDR3 size: 9 residues. Germline CDR1 DFQATT, CDR2 SNEGSKA (reference sequence).

The sample holds one count of this clone. The chain recombines TRBV5-4 with TRBJ1-1, with 9 positions matching TRBD1. The CDR3 extends over 18 amino acids. Trimming at V came to 3 bases and at J to 1 base, leaving 13 bases not matched to a gene. CDR1 SGHNT and CDR2 YYREEE come from the germline V gene (reference sequence). CDR3 residues: CASSWGQGISMRNTEAFF. CDR3 nucleotides: TGTGCCAGCAGCTGGGGACAGGGAATATCCATGAGGAACACTGAAGCTTTCTTT.

The chain combines TRBV6-1 with TRBJ2-2, with 7 bases matching TRBD1. There are 18 residues in the CDR3. V lost 3 bases, J lost 5 bases, and 15 bases stayed unmatched. Germline CDR1 reads MNHNS; CDR2 reads SASEGT. This CDR3 is CASSELEGAQVRTGELFF. The CDR3 DNA follows: TGTGCCAGCAGTGAGTTAGAGGGGGCGCAGGTAAGGACCGGGGAGCTGTTTTTT.

The V gene is TRBV28, the J gene TRBJ2-7, with TRBD1 matching over 8 bases. From germline, CDR1 is MDHEN and CDR2 SYDVKM. The CDR3 totals 15 residues. The V gene end was trimmed by 6 bases and the J gene end by 3 bases; junction bases not matched to a gene: 10. This chain's CDR3 is CASSPPGTGNYEQYV. For the CDR3, the DNA is TGTGCCAGCAGCCCTCCCGGGACAGGTAACTACGAGCAGTACGTC.

This chain joins TRBV28 and TRBJ1-3; TRBD1 might be the D (5 bases). The V end was cut by 3 bases, the J end by 0 bases, with 9 bases between. The CDR3 totals 15 residues. Germline V lookup: CDR1 MDHEN, CDR2 SYDVKM. The CDR3 protein is CASSFSGGSGNTIYF. The CDR3 nucleotides are TGTGCCAGCAGTTTTTCGGGGGGCTCTGGAAACACCATATATTTT.

This clone was observed a handful of times. V and J are TRBV5-1 and TRBJ1-3, with D perhaps TRBD1 (6 bases). Per germline, CDR1 SGHRS and CDR2 YFSETQ. The V end lost 5 bases, the J end lost 0 bases, and 12 bases lay between the germline ends. The CDR3 sequence is 15 residues long. The CDR3 region has the DNA TGCGCCAGCAGAGGACAGCCCATCTCTGGAAACACCATATATTTT. Protein: CASRGQPISGNTIYF.

The rearrangement joins TRBV19 to TRBJ2-7; 7 bases align to TRBD1. Looked up from germline, CDR1 is LNHDA and CDR2 is SQIVND (reference sequence). V gave up 6 bases and J gave up 1 base; unmatched junction bases: 6. The CDR3 totals 14 residues. This CDR3 reads CASRAGRGSYEQYF. In nucleotides, the CDR3 is TGTGCCAGTAGGGCAGGCAGGGGGTCCTACGAGCAGTACTTC.

This clone was seen a few times. The rearrangement uses TRBV2 and TRBJ2-6; D may be TRBD2 (5 bases). Germline V gene sequence: CDR1 SNHLY, CDR2 FYNNEI. Trimming stripped 6 bases from V and 1 base from J, with 10 bases between. This CDR3 contains 15 residues. The CDR3, as DNA: TGTGCCAGCAGCCCCTGGGAGTCTGGGGCCAACGTCCTGACTTTC. Its protein product is CASSPWESGANVLTF.

The rearrangement joins TRBV5-1 to TRBJ1-1, with D perhaps TRBD1 (5 bases). Trimming left V 0 bases short and J 6 bases short, with 12 bases between. Germline CDR1 is SGHRS and CDR2 is YFSETQ. The CDR3 spans 14 residues. CDR3 DNA: TGCGCCAGCAGCTTGGGTTCAGGGTTGCCTGAAGCTTTCTTT. Protein: CASSLGSGLPEAFF.

With regard to this clone: The junction shows a germline mismatch at one end, possibly a read error. The chain carries TRBV6-1 and TRBJ1-3; 8 positions match TRBD1. There are 13 residues in the CDR3. Germline CDR1 is MNHNS and CDR2 is SASEGT. CDR3 protein: CASGDRGGNTIYF. CDR3 DNA sequence: TGTGCCAGCGGTGACAGGGGTGGAAACACCATATATTTT.

The chain links TRBV1 to TRBJ2-5; no DNA check was done on the table's D call, TRBD2. TRBV1 corresponds to a pseudogene. The CDR3 is 14 residues long. The CDR3 DNA reads as TGCACCAGCACCCAGGGGGGATCACAAGAGACCCAGTACTTC. This sequence encodes CTSTQGGSQETQYF.

J is TRBJ1-6 and V is TRBV6-1, with 8 bases aligning to TRBD1. CDR1 and CDR2 (germline): MNHNS, SASEGT. V gave up 1 base and J gave up 4 bases; unmatched junction bases: 6. The CDR3 runs to 17 residues. CDR3 bases: TGTGCCAGCAGTGAAGGCCGGACAGGGATTTATAATTCACCCCTCCACTTT. Residues: CASSEGRTGIYNSPLHF.

This chain links TRBV6-5 with TRBJ1-4; D ambiguous. Between the trimmed V and J ends, which lost 6 bases and 0 bases, there was a span of 11 bases. The germline V gene has CDR1 MNHEY and CDR2 SVGAGI. The CDR3 is 15 residues long. Written as DNA, the CDR3 is TGTGCCAGCAGGCGAGGGTCTGCAACTAATGAAAAACTGTTTTTT. Translation gives CASRRGSATNEKLFF.

V is TRBV14 and J is TRBJ1-2, with a weak D call TRBD1 (6 bases). The germline V gene encodes CDR1 SGHDN and CDR2 FVKESK. Trimming took off 6 bases at V and 5 bases at J, with 16 bases between the two ends. There are 14 residues in the CDR3. CDR3 bases: TGTGCCAGCAGTCCCGCGACAGGCTGGTATGGCTACACCTTC. Translated: CASSPATGWYGYTF. The entire variable domain, with the rest obtained from reference TRBV14 and TRBJ1-2, is as follows: EAGVTQFPSHSVIEKGQTVTLRCDPISGHDNLYWYRRVMGKEIKFLLHFVKESKQDESGMPNNRFLAERTGGTYSTLKVQPAELEDSGVYFCASSPATGWYGYTFGSGTRLTVV.

The chain has TRBV19 and TRBJ1-5, with TRBD1 matching 9 bases. The CDR3 runs 16 residues. Germline values: CDR1 LNHDA, CDR2 SQIVND (reference sequence). V dropped 5 bases and J dropped 6; count of bases not matched to a gene: 11. CDR3 in amino acids: CASSSIRTGAGQPQHF. DNA of the CDR3: TGTGCCAGTAGTTCGATTAGGACAGGGGCAGGTCAGCCCCAGCATTTT.

This clone was recorded at least ten times. This rearrangement joins TRBV11-2 to TRBJ2-5; TRBD2 matches at 8 bases. V was clipped by 5 bases and J by 6 bases; unmatched bases: 11. This CDR3 contains 15 residues. Germline loops: CDR1 SGHAT, CDR2 FQNNGV. Written as DNA, the CDR3 is TGTGCCAGCAGCACCGGGGGGGAGCTCGTAAAGACCCAGTACTTC. This sequence encodes CASSTGGELVKTQYF.

The count of this clone is one. V is TRBV5-1 and J is TRBJ2-3; the match to TRBD1 covers 9 bases. CDR3 length equals 15 residues. Germline trimming cut 0 bases from V and 2 bases from J; bases unmatched to any gene: 1. CDR1 SGHRS and CDR2 YFSETQ come from the germline V gene. The CDR3 coding sequence is TGCGCCAGCAGCTTGGGGACAGGGGCCACAGATACGCAGTATTTT. It is translated as CASSLGTGATDTQYF.

The chain is built from TRBV6-5 and TRBJ2-7; 8 nucleotides match TRBD1. CDR3 length: 14 amino acids. The germline CDR1 and CDR2 sequences are MNHEY and SVGAGI. After removal of 6 bases from V and 2 bases from J, the junction contained 6 bases not matched to a gene. This chain's CDR3 is CASRTGDSTYEQYF. For the CDR3, the DNA is TGTGCCAGCAGGACAGGGGACTCTACCTACGAGCAGTACTTC.

This clone was seen a handful of times. The CDR3 DNA sequence: TGTGCCACCAGCAATTTGGGCGGGCAGCCCCAGCATTTT. Amino acids: CATSNLGGQPQHF. V is TRBV15 and J is TRBJ1-5, with unresolved D. This CDR3 contains 13 residues. Germline loops: CDR1 LNHNV, CDR2 YYDKDF (reference sequence). The V gene lost 4 bases and the J gene lost 7 bases, with 11 bases spanning the gap. The variable domain in full, completed from reference TRBV15 and TRBJ1-5, reads DAMVIQNPRYQVTQFGKPVTLSCSQTLNHNVMYWYQQKSSQAPKLLFHYYDKDFNNEADTPDNFQSRRPNTSFCFLDIRSPGLGDTAMYLCATSNLGGQPQHFGDGTRLSIL.

The rearrangement uses TRBV3-1 (or the pseudogene TRBV3-2) and TRBJ1-5; TRBD1 agrees at 7 bases. The CDR3 contains 14 residues. From germline, CDR1 is LGHDT and CDR2 YNNKEL (reference sequence). The trim removed 1 base at V and 6 bases at J, leaving 3 bases unmatched. Here the CDR3 reads CASSQGQGSQPQHF. As DNA, the CDR3 is TGTGCCAGCAGCCAAGGACAGGGTAGTCAGCCCCAGCATTTT.